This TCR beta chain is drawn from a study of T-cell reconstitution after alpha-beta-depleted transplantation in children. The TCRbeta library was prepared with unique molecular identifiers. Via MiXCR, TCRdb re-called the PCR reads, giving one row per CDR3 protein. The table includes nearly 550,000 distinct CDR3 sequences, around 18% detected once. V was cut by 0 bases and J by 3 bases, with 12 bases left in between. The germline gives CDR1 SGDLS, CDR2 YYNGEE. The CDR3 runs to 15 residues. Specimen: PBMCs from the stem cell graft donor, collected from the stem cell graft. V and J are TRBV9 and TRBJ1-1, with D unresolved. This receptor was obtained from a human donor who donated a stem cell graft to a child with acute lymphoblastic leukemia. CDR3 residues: CASSVEIESYTEAFF. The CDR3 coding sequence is TGTGCCAGCAGCGTAGAAATAGAGAGTTACACTGAAGCTTTCTTT.